A single sample gave rise to the 4 T cell receptor beta chains below, sequenced in a study of cytomegalovirus exposure and HLA in healthy donors. PCR amplification relied on 60 Vbeta primers (plus 13 Jbeta primers). Method: immunoSEQ multiplex PCR; TCRdb's copy keeps in-frame clones and lacks some. This table holds about 120,000 clones, 80% found once. Sequencing was performed on PBMCs. These receptors came from a man aged 30 to 45 in good health and CMV-seropositive.

The chain carries TRBV19 and TRBJ2-5; TRBD2 matches at 7 bases. This CDR3 contains 14 residues. The V segment lost 5 bases and the J segment 3 bases; nucleotides outside the gene matches: 6. Germline V lookup: CDR1 LNHDA, CDR2 SQIVND (reference sequence). The CDR3 coding sequence is TGTGCCAGTAGTCCTCTCCGGGGGGAAGAGACCCAGTACTTC. Translated: CASSPLRGEETQYF.

V usage is TRBV18 and J usage is TRBJ1-2; TRBD1 matches at 9 bases. Trimming took 3 bases from V and 5 from J; bases not matched to a gene: 7. The CDR3 sequence is 15 residues long. Per the germline V gene, CDR1 is KGHSH and CDR2 is LQKENI. The CDR3 nucleotides read TGTGCCAGCTCACCCGGGACAGGGTGGGATTATGGCTACACCTTC. As protein: CASSPGTGWDYGYTF.

The CDR3 spells CASSETIQRLGTGELFF. CDR3 coding DNA: TGTGCCAGCAGTGAAACCATACAGAGACTAGGGACCGGGGAGCTGTTTTTT. The chain links TRBV2 to TRBJ2-2; tentative D call: TRBD2 (6 bases). The CDR3 spans 17 residues. Germline CDR1 and CDR2: SNHLY and FYNNEI. Trimming removed 2 bases from V and 5 bases from J, with 18 bases in between.

In the case of this clone: Other DNA sequences in this sample translate to the same CDR3. V gene TRBV7-3 combines with J gene TRBJ2-1, with 9 bases that match TRBD1. The CDR3 runs to 16 residues. Looked up from germline, CDR1 is SGHTA and CDR2 is FQGTGA. V lost 5 bases and J lost 2; bases outside the gene matches: 7. Here the CDR3 reads CASSPGGQGAYNEQFF. CDR3 coding DNA: TGTGCCAGCAGCCCGGGGGGACAGGGAGCCTACAATGAGCAGTTCTTC.